This entry lists 2 T cell receptor beta chains sequenced from one sample in a study of T cell changes during pregnancy in multiple sclerosis. The table came from immunoSEQ multiplex PCR; TCRdb's copy has only in-frame clones and leaves some out. This table has some 17,000 clones, 84% appearing once. Sequenced material: CD8+ T cells from peripheral blood mononuclear cells, taken in the third trimester of pregnancy. These receptors originate from a female donor in good health, enrolled as a control in a pregnancy study.

The rearrangement links TRBV6-5 to TRBJ2-7; TRBD1 might be the D (5 bases). Trimming pared 2 bases from V and 3 bases from J, leaving 14 bases between. The CDR3 has 15 residues. The germline CDR1 and CDR2 sequences are MNHEY and SVGAGI. CDR3 nucleotide sequence: TGTGCCAGCAGTTACCCCCGGCAGGGTTACTACGAGCAGTACTTC. It codes for CASSYPRQGYYEQYF.

The rearrangement links TRBV6-5 to TRBJ1-1, with D perhaps TRBD1 (6 bases). V lost 0 bases, J lost 5 bases, and 10 bases lay in between. CDR1 and CDR2 (germline): MNHEY, SVGAGI. The CDR3 totals 14 residues. CDR3 amino acids: CASSYSRQGTEAFF. Here the CDR3 DNA reads TGTGCCAGCAGTTACTCCCGCCAGGGGACTGAAGCTTTCTTT.